These 10 T cell receptor beta chains share one sample of origin, sequenced in a study of cytomegalovirus exposure and HLA in healthy donors. Sequencing used immunoSEQ multiplex PCR; TCRdb keeps in-frame clones, though not all of them. The sample includes 150,000 to 200,000 clones, roughly 81% of them seen just once. Material for sequencing was PBMCs. The receptors were gathered from a woman under 40 in good health and CMV-seronegative.

This clone was observed a single time. J is TRBJ2-7 and V is TRBV28; 9 bases line up with TRBD1. V dropped 7 bases and J dropped 0; count of bases not matched to a gene: 7. The CDR3 length is 15 residues. In germline, CDR1 is MDHEN, CDR2 SYDVKM. The CDR3 protein is CASTQGGQGSYEQYF. The CDR3 DNA reads as TGTGCCAGCACCCAAGGGGGACAGGGCTCCTACGAGCAGTACTTC. Full variable domain (remainder filled in from reference TRBV28 and TRBJ2-7): DVKVTQSSRYLVKRTGEKVFLECVQDMDHENMFWYRQDPGLGLRLIYFSYDVKMKEKGDIPEGYSVSREKKERFSLILESASTNQTSMYLCASTQGGQGSYEQYFGPGTRLTVT.

This clone was recorded a few times. The chain combines TRBV6-1 with TRBJ1-5; D is unresolved. V was trimmed by 3 bases and J by 6 bases, leaving 9 bases between them. CDR1 and CDR2 from the germline V gene are MNHNS and SASEGT. The length of the CDR3 is 13 residues. This CDR3 reads CASSDRRAQPQHF. The CDR3 coding sequence is TGTGCCAGCAGTGACAGGAGGGCTCAGCCCCAGCATTTT.

The chain joins TRBV6-5 to TRBJ2-5; TRBD1 aligns across 10 bases. This CDR3 is 14 amino acids long. Trimming at V came to 6 bases and at J to 5 bases, leaving 6 bases not matched to a gene. The germline gives CDR1 MNHEY, CDR2 SVGAGI. The CDR3 DNA reads as TGTGCCAGCAGAGCCGGGACAGGGGTTGAGACCCAGTACTTC. Translating gives CASRAGTGVETQYF.

This rearrangement joins TRBV19 to TRBJ1-5; 8 bases fit TRBD1. The germline CDR1 and CDR2 sequences are LNHDA and SQIVND (reference sequence). The CDR3 length is 15 residues. V dropped 7 bases and J dropped 4; count of bases not matched to a gene: 9. The CDR3 nucleotides read TGTGCCAGTAAGACCGGGACAGGCCGGAATCAGCCCCAGCATTTT. Its protein product is CASKTGTGRNQPQHF.

This sequence joins TRBV7-3 and TRBJ2-5; 8 bases match TRBD2. CDR1 SGHTA and CDR2 FQGTGA come from the germline V gene. J lost 1 base, V lost 3 bases, and 7 bases had no gene match. The CDR3 length is 16 residues. CDR3 loop: CASSFGAGGAQETQYF. The CDR3 coding sequence is TGTGCCAGCAGCTTTGGGGCGGGGGGAGCCCAAGAGACCCAGTACTTC.

In its sample, this clone was seen once. The V and J genes are TRBV7-9 and TRBJ2-7, with 7 bases identical to TRBD1. The CDR3 is 17 residues long. With 5 bases clipped from V and 9 bases from J, the junction kept 22 bases outside the gene matches. Germline assignment: CDR1 SEHNR and CDR2 FQNEAQ (reference sequence). The chain's CDR3 is CASSLEFSGTARHGQYF. CDR3 DNA: TGTGCCAGCAGCCTAGAATTCTCCGGGACAGCCCGACACGGGCAGTACTTC.

V and J are TRBV10-2 and TRBJ2-7, with D possibly TRBD2 on 6 matching bases. This CDR3 is 14 amino acids long. Trimming pared 3 bases from V and 7 bases from J, leaving 16 bases between. CDR1 and CDR2 from the germline V gene are WSHSY and SAAADI. The CDR3 reads CASSEGGGAGEQYF. CDR3 DNA sequence: TGCGCCAGCAGTGAAGGAGGAGGGGCGGGTGAGCAGTACTTC.

The chain joins TRBV25-1 to TRBJ1-2, with a weak D call TRBD1 (5 bases). V was cut by 6 bases and J by 5 bases, with 25 bases left in between. This CDR3 has 17 residues. Germline-derived CDR1 and CDR2 are MGHDK and SYGVNS. This CDR3 reads CASRPTSWQGPLYGYTF. The CDR3 DNA reads as TGTGCCAGCAGGCCTACCTCTTGGCAGGGTCCTCTTTATGGCTACACCTTC.

The chain combines TRBV19 with TRBJ2-2, with D possibly TRBD2 on 5 matching bases. CDR1 is LNHDA, CDR2 SQIVND, per germline (reference sequence). V dropped 2 bases and J dropped 1 base, with 11 bases sitting between them. The CDR3 covers 16 residues. The CDR3 reads CASSITESGNTGELFF. CDR3 in DNA: TGTGCCAGTAGTATAACCGAGAGCGGGAACACCGGGGAGCTGTTTTTT.

This chain uses TRBV5-4 with TRBJ2-3; TRBD2 matches at 11 bases. V trimming: 0 bases; J trimming: 4 bases; junction bases outside the gene matches: 4. The CDR3 is 16 residues long. CDR1 is SGHNT and CDR2 is YYREEE in the germline V gene (reference sequence). CDR3 residues: CASSLVAGGPPDTQYF. The CDR3, as DNA: TGTGCCAGCAGCTTGGTAGCGGGAGGGCCTCCAGATACGCAGTATTTT.